This TCR beta chain was found in a study of blood T cells in healthy people across ages. The donors, all healthy, were Caucasians living in Russia, aged about 6 to 90. It was about 10 milliliters of peripheral blood that were drawn from each donor. A minimum of 5 micrograms of total RNA was extracted per sample. Sample-barcoded 5' priming and a J-beta primer mix drove a second PCR of 7 to 11 cycles. TCRdb recomputed calls from the 5' RACE reads with MiXCR, one row per CDR3 protein. The table lists fewer than 2,000,000 distinct CDR3 sequences, about 31% of them singletons. Findings and limits, study-wide: When one million T cells were used, diversity estimates were thought to be underestimates.

This clonotype showed up just a few times. The antigen remains unidentified. Germline values: CDR1 MNHEY, CDR2 SMNVEV (reference sequence). The CDR3 totals 14 residues. Trimming at V came to 5 bases and at J to 2 bases, leaving 5 bases not matched to a gene. Sequenced input: blood. The chain has TRBV27 and TRBJ2-7, with TRBD1 identical over 8 bases. This clonotype was sampled from a woman aged 25 to 39 in good health. CDR3 region: CASSRQGRTYEQYF. CDR3 coding DNA: TGTGCCAGCAGTCGACAGGGGCGGACCTACGAGCAGTACTTC.